This T cell receptor (beta chain) was documented in a study of human T cells and chemical hapten exposure. Time point described: patch test 1, 2 weeks after DPC sensitization. Treatment given: therapeutic diphenylcyclopropenone sensitization with weekly scalp DPC. RNA extraction used unfractionated whole blood as the source of total RNA. Per the original data handling: Across samples, TCR counts had a median of roughly 96,000 and ranged from about 23,224 to 700,000. TCRdb reprocessed the RACE reads via MiXCR and lists one record per CDR3 protein. The V and J calls and clone size come from TCRdb's table, not from the authors' own analysis. The data contain under 450,000 distinct CDR3 sequences, around 4.8% of them singletons. Study observations and caveats: Significantly more large CDR3 similarity clusters arose among expanded TCRs than among controls. A positive correlation with patch test score was shown by PT1 expanded TCR counts.

The germline V and J ends were trimmed by 4 bases and 7 bases, with 7 bases remaining between them. The germline CDR1 and CDR2 sequences are SEHNR and FQNEAQ (reference sequence). The CDR3 totals 11 residues. This clonotype was seen many times. Its antigen is not known. V usage is TRBV7-9 and J usage is TRBJ1-1; D unclear. The sequencing used whole blood, collected in connection with sensitization to the hapten diphenylcyclopropenone (DPC). The source of this sequence is a woman aged 50 to 60 with alopecia areata. Some clones in this sample may be carry-over from other donors' samples. This CDR3 reads CASSSAIEAFF. DNA of the CDR3: TGTGCCAGCAGCTCGGCCATTGAAGCTTTCTTT.